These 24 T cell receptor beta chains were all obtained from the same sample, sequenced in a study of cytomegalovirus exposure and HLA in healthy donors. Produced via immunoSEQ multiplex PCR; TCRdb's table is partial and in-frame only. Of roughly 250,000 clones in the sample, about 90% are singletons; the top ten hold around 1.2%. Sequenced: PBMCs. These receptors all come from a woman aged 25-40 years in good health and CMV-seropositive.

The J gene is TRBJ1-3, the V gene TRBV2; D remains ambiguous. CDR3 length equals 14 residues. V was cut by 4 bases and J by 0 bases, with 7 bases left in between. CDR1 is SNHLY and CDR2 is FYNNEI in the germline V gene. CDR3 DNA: TGTGCCAGCAGTGTGCCGAGCTCTGGAAACACCATATATTTT. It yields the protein CASSVPSSGNTIYF.

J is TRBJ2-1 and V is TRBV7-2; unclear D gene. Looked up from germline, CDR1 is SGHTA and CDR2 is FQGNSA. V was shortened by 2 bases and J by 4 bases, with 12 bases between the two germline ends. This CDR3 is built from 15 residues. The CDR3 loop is CASSLLGFQYNEQFF. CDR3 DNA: TGTGCCAGCAGCTTACTAGGATTCCAGTACAATGAGCAGTTCTTC.

The CDR3 is CASSPLTSGRRDTQYF. CDR3 coding DNA: TGCGCCAGCAGCCCGCTGACTAGCGGCCGCCGAGATACGCAGTATTTT. The chain couples TRBV5-1 to TRBJ2-3; the match to TRBD2 covers 9 bases. V dropped 4 bases and J dropped 5; count of bases not matched to a gene: 11. The CDR3 is 16 amino acids. Germline lookup yields CDR1 SGHRS and CDR2 YFSETQ.

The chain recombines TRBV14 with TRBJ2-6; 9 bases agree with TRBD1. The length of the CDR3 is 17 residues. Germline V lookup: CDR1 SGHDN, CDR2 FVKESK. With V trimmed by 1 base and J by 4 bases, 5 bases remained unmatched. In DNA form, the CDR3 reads TGTGCCAGCAGCCAAGTGTACAGGGGGCCCGGGGCCAACGTCCTGACTTTC. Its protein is CASSQVYRGPGANVLTF.

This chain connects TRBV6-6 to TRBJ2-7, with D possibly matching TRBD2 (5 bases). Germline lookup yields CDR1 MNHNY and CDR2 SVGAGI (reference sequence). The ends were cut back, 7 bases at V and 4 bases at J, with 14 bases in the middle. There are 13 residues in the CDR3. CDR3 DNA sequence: TGTGCCAGCACTCGGGGAAGATCATACGAGCAGTACTTC. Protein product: CASTRGRSYEQYF.

The CDR3 loop reads CASSPGGGGRSHEQYF. The CDR3 DNA reads TGTGCCAGTAGTCCCGGCGGGGGCGGGAGAAGCCACGAGCAGTACTTC. This sequence joins TRBV19 and TRBJ2-7, with a possible D match to TRBD2 (7 bases). In germline, CDR1 is LNHDA, CDR2 SQIVND (reference sequence). V was clipped by 5 bases and J by 5 bases, with 22 bases between them. The CDR3 covers 16 residues.

CDR3 DNA: TGCGCCAGCAGCTTGGGGGTTACCGGGACAGGGTCTGGGGCCAACGTCCTGACTTTC. Its translation: CASSLGVTGTGSGANVLTF. V gene TRBV5-1 combines with J gene TRBJ2-6, with 9 bases lining up with TRBD1. The ends lost 0 bases at V and 1 base at J; junction bases unmatched: 8. The CDR3 is made up of 19 amino acids. Germline V CDR1 and CDR2: SGHRS, YFSETQ.

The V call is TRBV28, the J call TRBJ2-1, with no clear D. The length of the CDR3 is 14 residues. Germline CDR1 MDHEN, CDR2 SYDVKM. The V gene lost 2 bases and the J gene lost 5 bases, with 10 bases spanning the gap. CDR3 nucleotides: TGTGCCAGCAGTTTAGTGCGGCCAGACAATGAGCAGTTCTTC. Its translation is CASSLVRPDNEQFF.

The DNA for the CDR3 is TGTGCCAGACTAAACAGGAAATTGAACACTGAAGCTTTCTTT. Translating it yields CARLNRKLNTEAFF. This chain connects TRBV6-4 to TRBJ1-1; tentatively, D is TRBD1 (5 bases). The V and J ends lost 9 bases and 0 bases respectively, with 14 bases between them. There are 14 residues in the CDR3. Germline V gene data show CDR1 as MRHNA and CDR2 as SNTAGT.

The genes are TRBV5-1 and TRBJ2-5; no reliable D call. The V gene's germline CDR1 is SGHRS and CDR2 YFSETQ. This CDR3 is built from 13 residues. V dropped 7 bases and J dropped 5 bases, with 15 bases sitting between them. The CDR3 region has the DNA TGCGCCAGCCAGGCAACAGTCTCGGAGACCCAGTACTTC. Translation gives CASQATVSETQYF.

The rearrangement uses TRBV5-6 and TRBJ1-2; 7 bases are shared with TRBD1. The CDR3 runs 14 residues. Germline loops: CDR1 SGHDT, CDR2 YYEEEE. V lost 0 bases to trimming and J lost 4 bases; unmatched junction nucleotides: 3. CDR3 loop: CASSLVGGTYGYTF. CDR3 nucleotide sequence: TGTGCCAGCAGCTTGGTAGGGGGCACCTATGGCTACACCTTC.

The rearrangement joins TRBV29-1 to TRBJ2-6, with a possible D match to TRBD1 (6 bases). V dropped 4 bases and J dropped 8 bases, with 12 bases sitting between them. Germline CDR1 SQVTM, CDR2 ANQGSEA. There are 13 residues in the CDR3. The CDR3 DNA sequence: TGCAGCGTTGCTACAGGGAGTACCAACGTCCTGACTTTC. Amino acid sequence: CSVATGSTNVLTF.

The CDR3 DNA reads as TGCGCCAGCAGCCAAGAGGGGGACTGGGCCAATGAGCAGTTCTTC. This gives the protein CASSQEGDWANEQFF. V and J are TRBV4-1 and TRBJ2-1, with TRBD2 as a possible D gene (6 bases). This CDR3 spans 15 amino acids. From germline, CDR1 is MGHRA and CDR2 YSYEKL. Trimming stripped 0 bases from V and 6 bases from J, with 12 bases between.

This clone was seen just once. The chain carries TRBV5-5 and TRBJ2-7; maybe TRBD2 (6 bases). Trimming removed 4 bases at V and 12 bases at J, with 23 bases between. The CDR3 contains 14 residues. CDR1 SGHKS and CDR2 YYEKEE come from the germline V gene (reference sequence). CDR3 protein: CASSIPGTAVRPYF. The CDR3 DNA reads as TGTGCCAGCAGCATTCCCGGGACTGCTGTACGGCCGTACTTC.

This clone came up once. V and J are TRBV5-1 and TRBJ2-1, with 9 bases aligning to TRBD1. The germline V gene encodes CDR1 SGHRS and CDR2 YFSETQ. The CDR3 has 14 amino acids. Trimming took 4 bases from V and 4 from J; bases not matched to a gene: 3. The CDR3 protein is CASSTGGTYNEQFF. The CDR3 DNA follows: TGCGCCAGCAGCACAGGGGGCACGTACAATGAGCAGTTCTTC. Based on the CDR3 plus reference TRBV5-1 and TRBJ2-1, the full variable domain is KAGVTQTPRYLIKTRGQQVTLSCSPISGHRSVSWYQQTPGQGLQFLFEYFSETQRNKGNFPGRFSGRQFSNSRSEMNVSTLELGDSALYLCASSTGGTYNEQFFGPGTRLTVL.

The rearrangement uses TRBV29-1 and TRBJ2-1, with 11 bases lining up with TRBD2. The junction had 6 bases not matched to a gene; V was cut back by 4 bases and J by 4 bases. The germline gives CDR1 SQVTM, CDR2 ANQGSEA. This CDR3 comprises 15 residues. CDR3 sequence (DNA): TGCAGCGTTGCGACCCGACTAGCGGGATACAATGAGCAGTTCTTC. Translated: CSVATRLAGYNEQFF.

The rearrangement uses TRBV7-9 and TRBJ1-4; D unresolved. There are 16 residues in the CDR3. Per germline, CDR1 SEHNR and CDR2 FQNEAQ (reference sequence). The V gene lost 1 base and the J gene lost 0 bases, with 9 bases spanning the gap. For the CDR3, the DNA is TGTGCCAGCAGCTTAGGATATGGAGCAACTAATGAAAAACTGTTTTTT. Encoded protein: CASSLGYGATNEKLFF.

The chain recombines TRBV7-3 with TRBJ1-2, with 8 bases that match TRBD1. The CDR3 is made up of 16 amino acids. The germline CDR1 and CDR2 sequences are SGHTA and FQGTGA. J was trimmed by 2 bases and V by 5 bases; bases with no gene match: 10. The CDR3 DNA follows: TGTGCCAGCAGCCCAGGGGTCCGACAGGGGAACTATGGCTACACCTTC. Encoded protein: CASSPGVRQGNYGYTF.

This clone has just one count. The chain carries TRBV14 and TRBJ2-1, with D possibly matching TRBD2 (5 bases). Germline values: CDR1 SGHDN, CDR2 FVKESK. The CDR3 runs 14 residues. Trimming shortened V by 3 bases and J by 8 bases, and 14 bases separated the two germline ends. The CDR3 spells CASSQETRGHEQFF. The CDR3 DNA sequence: TGTGCCAGCAGCCAGGAAACGCGCGGGCATGAGCAGTTCTTC.

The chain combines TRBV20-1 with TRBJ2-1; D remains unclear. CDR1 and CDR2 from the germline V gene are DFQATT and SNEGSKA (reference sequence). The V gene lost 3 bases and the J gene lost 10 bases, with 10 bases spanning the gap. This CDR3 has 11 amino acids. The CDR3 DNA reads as TGCAGTGCTAGCCCATCTCGGGAGCAGTTCTTC. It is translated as CSASPSREQFF.

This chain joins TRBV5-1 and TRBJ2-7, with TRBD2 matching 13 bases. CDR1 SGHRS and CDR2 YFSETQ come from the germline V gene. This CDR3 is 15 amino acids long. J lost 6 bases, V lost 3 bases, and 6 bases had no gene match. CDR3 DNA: TGCGCCAGCAGCTCGTGGACTAGCGGGAGCGGCGAGCAGTACTTC. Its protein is CASSSWTSGSGEQYF. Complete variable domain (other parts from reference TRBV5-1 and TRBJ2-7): KAGVTQTPRYLIKTRGQQVTLSCSPISGHRSVSWYQQTPGQGLQFLFEYFSETQRNKGNFPGRFSGRQFSNSRSEMNVSTLELGDSALYLCASSSWTSGSGEQYFGPGTRLTVT.

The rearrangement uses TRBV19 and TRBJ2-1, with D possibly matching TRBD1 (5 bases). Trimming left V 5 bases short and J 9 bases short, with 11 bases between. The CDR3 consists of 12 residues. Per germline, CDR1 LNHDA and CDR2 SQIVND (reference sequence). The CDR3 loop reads CASSETVVEQFF. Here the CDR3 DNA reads TGTGCCAGTAGTGAGACAGTCGTTGAGCAGTTCTTC.

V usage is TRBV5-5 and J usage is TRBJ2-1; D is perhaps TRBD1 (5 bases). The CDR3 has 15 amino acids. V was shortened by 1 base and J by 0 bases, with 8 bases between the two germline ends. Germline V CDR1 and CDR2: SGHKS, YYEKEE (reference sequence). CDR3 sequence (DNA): TGTGCCAGCAGCTTGACAGACAGCTCCTACAATGAGCAGTTCTTC. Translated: CASSLTDSSYNEQFF.

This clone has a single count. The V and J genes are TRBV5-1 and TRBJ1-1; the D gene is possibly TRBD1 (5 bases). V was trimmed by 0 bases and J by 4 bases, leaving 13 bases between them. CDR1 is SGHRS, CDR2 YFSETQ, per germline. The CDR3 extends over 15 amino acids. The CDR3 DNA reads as TGCGCCAGCAGCTTGGTAATGGGGGGGAGCACTGAAGCTTTCTTT. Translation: CASSLVMGGSTEAFF. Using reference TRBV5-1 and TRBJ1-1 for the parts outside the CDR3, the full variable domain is KAGVTQTPRYLIKTRGQQVTLSCSPISGHRSVSWYQQTPGQGLQFLFEYFSETQRNKGNFPGRFSGRQFSNSRSEMNVSTLELGDSALYLCASSLVMGGSTEAFFGQGTRLTVV.